One sample yielded the 3 T cell receptor beta chains listed below, sequenced in a study of cytomegalovirus exposure and HLA in healthy donors. The primer mix had 60 Vbeta and 13 Jbeta primers. Measured with immunoSEQ multiplex PCR; TCRdb has only the in-frame clones, and not every one. This table holds nearly 110,000 clones, about 74% found once. Sequenced: PBMCs. The receptor source for this set is a middle-aged woman in good health and CMV-seropositive.

The rearrangement links TRBV6-5 to TRBJ1-2; D is undetermined. The CDR3 has 16 residues. The germline gives CDR1 MNHEY, CDR2 SVGAGI. V shed 0 bases and J shed 4 bases, with 15 bases lying between them. CDR3 DNA sequence: TGTGCCAGCAGTTACTCGTTCGTGCCACGAGGCTATGGCTACACCTTC. Protein product: CASSYSFVPRGYGYTF.

This clone was seen a few times. The rearrangement uses TRBV10-3 and TRBJ2-2; the match to TRBD2 covers 7 bases. CDR1 is ENHRY, CDR2 SYGVKD, per germline. The CDR3 is 16 residues long. V shed 6 bases, J shed 0 bases, and the junction held 7 bases outside the gene matches. The CDR3: CAISEGGNANTGELFF. CDR3 coding DNA: TGTGCCATCAGCGAGGGAGGGAACGCGAACACCGGGGAGCTGTTTTTT.

This chain links TRBV30 with TRBJ1-4, with no clear D. V was pared by 2 bases and J by 8 bases, with 12 bases between. Germline CDR1 reads GTSNPN; CDR2 reads SVGIG (reference sequence). The CDR3 has 13 residues. The CDR3 here is CAWSQRAVEKLFF. The CDR3 DNA is TGTGCCTGGAGTCAGAGGGCAGTAGAAAAACTGTTTTTT. Complete variable domain (other parts from reference TRBV30 and TRBJ1-4): SQTIHQWPATLVQPVGSPLSLECTVEGTSNPNLYWYRQAAGRGLQLLFYSVGIGQISSEVPQNLSASRPQDRQFILSSKKLLLSDSGFYLCAWSQRAVEKLFFGSGTQLSVL.